The next 18 T cell receptor beta chains were all read from a single sample in a study of blood T cells in healthy people across ages (dated by TCRdb to between 2014 and 2016). The library was made by 5' RACE. The sequencing machine was an Illumina HiSeq 2500. A second about 7 to 11 cycle PCR used a sample-barcoded 5' primer and a J-beta primer mix. Starting from the raw public reads, TCRdb applied fastp trimming at Q25, assembled clones with MiXCR and retained in-frame beta chains. Identical CDR3 proteins give one entry, which carries the most common genes and DNA. The sample table records some 880,000 distinct CDR3 sequences; 30% to 45% of these occur just once. Over 10% of the sample rests with the top ten. Sequencing was done on a sample of blood. These receptors all stem from a young man in good health.

In this sample, this clonotype turned up a few times. This chain links TRBV5-8 with TRBJ2-6; a possible D gene is TRBD1 (5 bases). V was trimmed by 1 base and J by 1 base, leaving 9 bases between them. The germline CDR1 and CDR2 sequences are SGHTS and YDEGEE. The CDR3 consists of 16 residues. CDR3: CASSLRGFSGANVLTF. Here the CDR3 DNA reads TGTGCCAGCAGCTTGAGGGGATTTTCTGGGGCCAACGTCCTGACTTTC.

This chain uses TRBV30 with TRBJ1-2; D gene ambiguous. This CDR3 spans 11 amino acids. The germline V gene encodes CDR1 GTSNPN and CDR2 SVGIG (reference sequence). V lost 3 bases and J 7 bases, leaving 9 bases between the germline ends. The DNA of the CDR3 is TGTGCCTGGAGGAATTTTGCTGGCTACACCTTC. It specifies CAWRNFAGYTF.

Of note for this clonotype: Germline and junction disagree at one end, which may indicate a read error. This chain links TRBV11-2 with TRBJ2-1; possible D gene TRBD1, 7 bases. CDR3 length: 20 residues. The germline CDR1 and CDR2 sequences are SGHAT and FQNNGV. The chain's CDR3 is CAGSFLDRAGTPVTYNEQFF. CDR3 bases: TGTGCCGGCAGCTTCCTAGACAGGGCTGGGACTCCTGTGACCTACAATGAGCAGTTCTTC.

This clonotype appeared a few times. The genes are TRBV6-6 and TRBJ1-2; D unresolved. The V gene lost 4 bases and the J gene lost 2 bases, with 17 bases spanning the gap. The CDR3 has 16 amino acids. Germline lookup yields CDR1 MNHNY and CDR2 SVGAGI (reference sequence). The CDR3 reads CASSSAWNRLNYGYTF. The CDR3, as DNA: TGTGCCAGCAGTTCGGCTTGGAATCGACTCAACTATGGCTACACCTTC.

Notes on this clonotype: Germline and junction disagree at one end, which may indicate a read error. V usage is TRBV20-1 and J usage is TRBJ1-5; TRBD1 is a possible D gene (6 bases). The V gene's germline CDR1 is DFQATT and CDR2 SNEGSKA (reference sequence). The CDR3 length is 15 residues. The CDR3: CSTRVAGAANQPQHF. In DNA, the CDR3 is TGCAGTACTAGAGTAGCGGGGGCGGCCAATCAGCCCCAGCATTTT.

CDR3 amino acids: CASSNDGTSTDTQYF. Here the CDR3 DNA reads TGTGCCAGCAGCAACGATGGGACTAGCACAGATACGCAGTATTTT. The J gene is TRBJ2-3, the V gene TRBV7-2; D perhaps matches TRBD2 (6 bases). This CDR3 is 15 amino acids long. Looked up from germline, CDR1 is SGHTA and CDR2 is FQGNSA. V lost 5 bases and J lost 0, with 12 bases in between.

V is TRBV6-5 and J is TRBJ1-1; TRBD1 matches at 10 bases. Losses at the gene ends were 7 bases for V and 5 bases for J; bases not matched to a gene: 7. The CDR3 length is 14 residues. In germline, CDR1 is MNHEY, CDR2 SVGAGI. The CDR3, as DNA: TGTGCCAGCAACCAGGACAGGGGGGGAACTGAAGCTTTCTTT. It translates to CASNQDRGGTEAFF.

The chain joins TRBV6-6 to TRBJ1-5; D unresolved. CDR1 and CDR2 (germline): MNHNY, SVGAGI (reference sequence). This CDR3 contains 13 residues. V was clipped by 2 bases and J by 4 bases, with 6 bases between them. The CDR3 region is CASSYGMNQPQHF. CDR3 DNA sequence: TGTGCCAGCAGTTACGGGATGAATCAGCCCCAGCATTTT.

The chain is built from TRBV6-2 or TRBV6-3 and TRBJ2-2; D perhaps matches TRBD1 (5 bases). The CDR3 runs 15 residues. Deletions cut 4 bases from V and 6 bases from J, with 15 bases between. CDR1 and CDR2 from the germline V gene are MNHEY and SVGEGT. CDR3 region: CASSFRAPRAGELFF. In DNA form, the CDR3 reads TGTGCCAGCAGTTTCCGGGCTCCCAGGGCCGGGGAGCTGTTTTTT.

The V and J genes are TRBV5-1 and TRBJ2-1; D uncertain. The germline V and J ends were trimmed by 3 bases and 5 bases, with 15 bases remaining between them. The V gene's germline CDR1 is SGHRS and CDR2 YFSETQ. This CDR3 region has 15 residues. The CDR3 region has the DNA TGCGCCAGCAGCTCAAATGGGGAAAGCAACAATGAGCAGTTCTTC. Translated: CASSSNGESNNEQFF.

This clonotype was observed a few times. The CDR3: CASSLVAGGTFNEQFF. DNA of the CDR3: TGTGCCAGCAGTTTAGTAGCGGGGGGTACCTTCAATGAGCAGTTCTTC. V and J are TRBV12-3 or TRBV12-4 and TRBJ2-1; 10 bases agree with TRBD2. The V and J ends lost 1 base and 6 bases, in that order; junction bases with no gene match: 6. The CDR3 is made up of 16 amino acids.

The gene calls are TRBV7-6 and TRBJ2-1; D gene unclear. The CDR3 has 12 residues. Germline V gives CDR1 SGHVS, CDR2 FNYEAQ. The V gene lost 4 bases and the J gene lost 7 bases, with 8 bases spanning the gap. CDR3 nucleotides: TGTGCCAGCAGCTCTCTTATGAATGAGCAGTTCTTC. Residues: CASSSLMNEQFF. Together with reference TRBV7-6 and TRBJ2-1, the CDR3 gives the full variable domain: GAGVSQSPRYKVTKRGQDVALRCDPISGHVSLYWYRQALGQGPEFLTYFNYEAQQDKSGLPNDRFSAERPEGSISTLTIQRTEQRDSAMYRCASSSLMNEQFFGPGTRLTVL.

This clonotype has only a few counts. The chain has TRBV5-1 and TRBJ2-5; D unresolved. The germline V gene has CDR1 SGHRS and CDR2 YFSETQ. The CDR3 has 14 residues. V was trimmed by 0 bases and J by 2 bases, leaving 8 bases between them. The CDR3 spells CASSLGYSQETQYF. The CDR3 DNA reads as TGCGCCAGCAGCTTGGGATACAGTCAAGAGACCCAGTACTTC.

As to this clonotype: A much larger clone sits a single nucleotide away, making a read error possible. The CDR3 DNA reads as TGTGCCAGCAGCGTCGGGGGGCCCTCCTACGGGCAGTACTTC. Translated: CASSVGGPSYGQYF. This chain uses TRBV12-3 or TRBV12-4 with TRBJ2-7, with D perhaps TRBD2 (7 bases). This CDR3 spans 14 amino acids.

Of note for this clonotype: Being one base from a much bigger clone, this may be a read error. CDR3 loop: CSVDWDNQGWNTEAFF. The CDR3 nucleotides read TGCAGCGTTGACTGGGACAATCAGGGATGGAACACTGAAGCTTTCTTT. The chain joins TRBV29-1 to TRBJ1-1; D possibly corresponds to TRBD1 (6 bases). This CDR3 has 16 amino acids. Deletions cut 3 bases from V and 1 base from J, with 18 bases between. The germline V gene encodes CDR1 SQVTM and CDR2 ANQGSEA. The full variable domain, completed using reference TRBV29-1 and TRBJ1-1, is SAVISQKPSRDICQRGTSLTIQCQVDSQVTMMFWYRQQPGQSLTLIATANQGSEATYESGFVIDKFPISRPNLTFSTLTVSNMSPEDSSIYLCSVDWDNQGWNTEAFFGQGTRLTVV.

The rearrangement joins TRBV14 to TRBJ1-3; D ambiguous. Per the germline V gene, CDR1 is SGHDN and CDR2 is FVKESK. The CDR3 spans 14 residues. V was clipped by 4 bases and J by 0 bases, with 7 bases between them. CDR3: CASSPSPSGNTIYF. DNA for the CDR3: TGTGCCAGCAGCCCGTCTCCCTCTGGAAACACCATATATTTT.

This clonotype was detected a few times. The rearrangement uses TRBV3-1 and TRBJ1-1, with D hard to call. V lost 1 base and J 0 bases, leaving 12 bases between the germline ends. CDR1 LGHDT and CDR2 YNNKEL come from the germline V gene (reference sequence). CDR3 length: 16 amino acids. The CDR3 reads CASSQAASLMNTEAFF. CDR3 sequence (DNA): TGTGCCAGCAGCCAAGCGGCGAGTCTCATGAACACTGAAGCTTTCTTT.

This clonotype has only a few counts. The chain recombines TRBV6-6 with TRBJ1-1; 8 nucleotides agree with TRBD1. CDR1 is MNHNY, CDR2 SVGAGI, per germline (reference sequence). This CDR3 is built from 12 residues. J gave up 5 bases and V 10 bases, and 6 bases lay outside the gene matches. The CDR3: CATSGGGTEAFF. CDR3 DNA sequence: TGTGCCACCTCAGGGGGCGGGACTGAAGCTTTCTTT.